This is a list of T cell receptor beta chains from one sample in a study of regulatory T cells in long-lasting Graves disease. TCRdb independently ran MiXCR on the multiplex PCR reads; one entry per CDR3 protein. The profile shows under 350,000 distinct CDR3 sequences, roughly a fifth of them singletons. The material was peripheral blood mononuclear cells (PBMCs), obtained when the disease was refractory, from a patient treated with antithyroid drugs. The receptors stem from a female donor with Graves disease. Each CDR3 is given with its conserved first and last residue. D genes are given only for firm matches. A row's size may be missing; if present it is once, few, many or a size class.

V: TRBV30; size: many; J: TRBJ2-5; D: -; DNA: TGTGCCTGGAGTCCCGGGGGAACCCAAGAGACCCAGTACTTC; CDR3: CAWSPGGTQETQYF
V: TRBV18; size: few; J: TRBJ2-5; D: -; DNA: TGTGCCAGCTCTCCATTGAGCGGTCCTATGGGAGAGACCCAGTACTTC; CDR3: CASSPLSGPMGETQYF
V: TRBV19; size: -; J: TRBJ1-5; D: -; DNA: TGTGCCAGTAGTAGGGGTGTATGGCAGCCCCAGCATTTT; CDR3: CASSRGVWQPQHF
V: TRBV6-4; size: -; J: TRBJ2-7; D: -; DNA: TGTGCCAGCAGTAACGCGAAGACAGGAAACTACGAGCAGTACTTC; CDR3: CASSNAKTGNYEQYF
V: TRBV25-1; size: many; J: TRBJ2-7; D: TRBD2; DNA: TGTGCCAGCAGTGATGGGCTAGCGGGAGCGTACGAGCAGTACTTC; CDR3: CASSDGLAGAYEQYF
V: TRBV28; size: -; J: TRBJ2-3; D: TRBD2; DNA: TGTGCCAGCACCAGGACTAGCGGGAGCGGCGATACGCAGTATTTT; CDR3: CASTRTSGSGDTQYF
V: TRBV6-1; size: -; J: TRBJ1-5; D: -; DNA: TGTGCCAGCACTGTGGGCAATCAGCCCCAGCATTTT; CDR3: CASTVGNQPQHF
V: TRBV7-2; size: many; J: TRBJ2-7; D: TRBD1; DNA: TGTGCCAGCAGCCCCAGGACAGGTGACTACTACGAGCAGTACTTC; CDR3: CASSPRTGDYYEQYF
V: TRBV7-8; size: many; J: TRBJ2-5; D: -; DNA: TGTGCCAGCAGCTACCGGGCCCCGGGAGACAGCCAGTACTTC; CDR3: CASSYRAPGDSQYF
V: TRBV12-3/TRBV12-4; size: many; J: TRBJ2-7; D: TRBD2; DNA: TGTGCCAGCAGTGGACTAGCCTACGAGCAGTACTTC; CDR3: CASSGLAYEQYF
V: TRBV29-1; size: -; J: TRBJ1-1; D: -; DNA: TGCAGCGTACAGGTGAACACTGAAGCTTTCTTT; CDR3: CSVQVNTEAFF
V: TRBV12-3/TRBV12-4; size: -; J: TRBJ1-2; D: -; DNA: TGTGCCAGCAGTTTAGGGCGAGGTTTACGGGGCTACACCTTC; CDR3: CASSLGRGLRGYTF
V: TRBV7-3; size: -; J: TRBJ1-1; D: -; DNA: TGTGCCAGCAGCCCGGAGGCCCGGGGCACTGAAGCTTTCTTT; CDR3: CASSPEARGTEAFF
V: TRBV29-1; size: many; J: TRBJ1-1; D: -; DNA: TGCAGCGTTGAAGTCGGACAGCCGAACACTGAAGCTTTCTTT; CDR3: CSVEVGQPNTEAFF
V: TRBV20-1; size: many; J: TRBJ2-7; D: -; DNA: TGCAGTGCTAGAAAGATAAAGACCTACGAGCAGTACTTC; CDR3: CSARKIKTYEQYF
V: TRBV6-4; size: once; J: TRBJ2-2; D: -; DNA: TGTGCCAGCAGTTACGACCGGGACACGGGGACAAGCACCGGGGAGCTGTTTTTT; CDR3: CASSYDRDTGTSTGELFF
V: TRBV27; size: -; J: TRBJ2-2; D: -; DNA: TGTGCCAGCAGGGATATAGAAAACACCGGGGAGCTGTTTTTT; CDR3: CASRDIENTGELFF
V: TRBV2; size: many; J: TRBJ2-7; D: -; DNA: TGTGCCAGCCTTGAGGGGAACTACGAGCAGTACTTC; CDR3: CASLEGNYEQYF
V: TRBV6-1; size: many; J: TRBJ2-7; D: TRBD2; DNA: TGTGCCAGCAGTGCATCTAGCGGGAGGTTTGCCTACGAGCAGTACTTC; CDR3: CASSASSGRFAYEQYF
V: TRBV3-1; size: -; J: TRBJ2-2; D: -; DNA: TGTGCCAGCACCCTTAGCGGAGTCAACGGGGAGCTGTTTTTT; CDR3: CASTLSGVNGELFF
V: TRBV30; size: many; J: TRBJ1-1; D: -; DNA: TGTGCCTCCCTGGACAGCATGAACACTGAAGCTTTCTTT; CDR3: CASLDSMNTEAFF
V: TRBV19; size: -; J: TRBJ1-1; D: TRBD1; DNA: TGTGCCAGTAGTAAACCCCGGGACAGGGTCGGAAGGATGAACACTGAAGCTTTCTTT; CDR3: CASSKPRDRVGRMNTEAFF
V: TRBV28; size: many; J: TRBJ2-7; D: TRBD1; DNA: TGTGCCAGCAGTCCTTCGACAGGGTCAGGCGACGAGCAGTACTTC; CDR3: CASSPSTGSGDEQYF
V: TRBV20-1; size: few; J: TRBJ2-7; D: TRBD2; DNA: TGCAGTGCTAGAGATCTTCCCAGAACTAGCGGGAGGGGATCTACTGGAAATTCCTACGAGCAGTACTTC; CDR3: CSARDLPRTSGRGSTGNSYEQYF
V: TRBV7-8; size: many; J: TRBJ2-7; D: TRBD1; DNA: TGTGCCAGCAGCTTAGTAAACAGGGGCGAGCAGTACTTC; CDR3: CASSLVNRGEQYF
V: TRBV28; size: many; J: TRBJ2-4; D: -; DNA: TGTGCCAGCAGTTTTCTAAAGTTCGGGACCTATCCTAACATTCAGTACTTC; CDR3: CASSFLKFGTYPNIQYF
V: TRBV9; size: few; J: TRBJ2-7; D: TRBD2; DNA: TGTGCCAGCAGCGTAGGTAATAGCGGGAGCTACGAGCAGTACTTC; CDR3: CASSVGNSGSYEQYF
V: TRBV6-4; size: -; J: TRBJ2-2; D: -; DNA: TGTGCCAGCACCAAACCAGGGAACACCGGGGAGCTGTTTTTT; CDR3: CASTKPGNTGELFF
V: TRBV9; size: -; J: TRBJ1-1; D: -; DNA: TGTGCCAGCAGCGCGCTGTTAGACACTGAAGCTTTCTTT; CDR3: CASSALLDTEAFF
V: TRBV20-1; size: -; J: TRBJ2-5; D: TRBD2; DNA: TGCAGTGCTGACCCAGGCGGGGGAGGCCAAGAGACCCAGTACTTC; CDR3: CSADPGGGGQETQYF
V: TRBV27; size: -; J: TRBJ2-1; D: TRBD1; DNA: TGTGCCAGCAGTTTCAGGGGGCAAGACAATGAGCAGTTCTTC; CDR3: CASSFRGQDNEQFF
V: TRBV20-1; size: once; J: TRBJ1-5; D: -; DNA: TGCAGTGCTAGAGATGAGATAAGCAATCAGCCCCAGCATTTT; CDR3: CSARDEISNQPQHF
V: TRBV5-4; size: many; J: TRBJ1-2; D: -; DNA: TGTGCCAGCAGTTTAGGGAGGACTAACTATGGCTACACCTTC; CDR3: CASSLGRTNYGYTF
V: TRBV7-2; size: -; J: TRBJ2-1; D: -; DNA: TGTGCCAGCAGCACAGAGGGGCGGAGTCGGCAGAATGAGCAGTTCTTC; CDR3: CASSTEGRSRQNEQFF
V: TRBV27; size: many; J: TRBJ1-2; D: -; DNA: TGTGCCAGCGGTTTGGGGGTCTCTGGCTACACCTTC; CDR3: CASGLGVSGYTF
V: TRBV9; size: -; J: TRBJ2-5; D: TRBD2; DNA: TGTGCCAGCAGTGGAGCGGGAGAGGGTCAGACCCAGTACTTC; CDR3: CASSGAGEGQTQYF
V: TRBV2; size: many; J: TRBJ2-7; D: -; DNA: TGTGCCAGCAGTGAAGGCTACGAGCAGTACTTC; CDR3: CASSEGYEQYF
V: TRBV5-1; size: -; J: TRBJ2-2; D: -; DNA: TGCGCCAGCAGCGATAACCCGAACACCGGGGAGCTGTTTTTT; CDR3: CASSDNPNTGELFF
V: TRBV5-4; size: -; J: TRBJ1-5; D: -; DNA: TGTGCCAGCAGCTTGATGGGGTATAGCAATCAGCCCCAGCATTTT; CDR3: CASSLMGYSNQPQHF
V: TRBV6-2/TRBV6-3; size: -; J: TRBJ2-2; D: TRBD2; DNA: TGTGCCAGCAGCGCGGAGTATGGGACTAGCGGGAGTATAGGGGAGCTGTTTTTT; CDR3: CASSAEYGTSGSIGELFF
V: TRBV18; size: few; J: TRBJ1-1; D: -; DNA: TGTGCCAGCTCACCGTTGGGTGCAGACCTAAATGAAGCTTTCTTT; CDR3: CASSPLGADLNEAFF
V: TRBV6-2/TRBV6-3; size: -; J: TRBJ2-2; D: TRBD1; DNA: TGTGCCAGCAGTTACCTCGGACAGGGGTGGATCGGGGAGCTGTTTTTT; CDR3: CASSYLGQGWIGELFF
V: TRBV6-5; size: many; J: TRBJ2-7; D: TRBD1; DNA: TGTGCCAGCAGTTACTCCGGGACAGGTGGCTACGAGCAGTACTTC; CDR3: CASSYSGTGGYEQYF
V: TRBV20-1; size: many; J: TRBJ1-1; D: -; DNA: TGCAGTGCCACCGGACAGCTGAACACTGAAGCTTTCTTT; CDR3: CSATGQLNTEAFF
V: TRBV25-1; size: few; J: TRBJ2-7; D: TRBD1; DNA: TGTGCCAGCACCGGGACAGCTTACGAGCAGTACTTC; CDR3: CASTGTAYEQYF
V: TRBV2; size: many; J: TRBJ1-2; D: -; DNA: TGTGCCAGCAGTGAAGCCCCCAGGGCGAGATATGGCTACACCTTC; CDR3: CASSEAPRARYGYTF
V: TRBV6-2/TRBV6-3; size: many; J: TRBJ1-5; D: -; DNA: TGTGCCAGCAGTTACTCACCCGGAACTCAGCCCCAGCATTTT; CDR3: CASSYSPGTQPQHF
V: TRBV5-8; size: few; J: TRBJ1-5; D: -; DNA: TGTGCCAGCAGCTTGGATTATAGCAATCAGCCCCAGCATTTT; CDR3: CASSLDYSNQPQHF
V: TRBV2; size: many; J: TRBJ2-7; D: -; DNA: TGTGCCAGCAGTGAGACCTTTGGGGGAAACGAGCAGTACTTC; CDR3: CASSETFGGNEQYF
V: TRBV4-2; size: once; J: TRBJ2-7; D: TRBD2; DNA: TGTGCCAGCAGCCAAGAAAGCGGCGGGAGACCCTACGAGCAGTACTTC; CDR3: CASSQESGGRPYEQYF
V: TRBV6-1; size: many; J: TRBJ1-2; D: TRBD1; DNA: TGTGCCAGCCCAGGGGGCCTAAAGGGCTACACCTTC; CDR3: CASPGGLKGYTF
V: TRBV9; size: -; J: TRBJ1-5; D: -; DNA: TGTGCCAGCAGCGTAGGGCCGCAGCATCAGCCCCAGCATTTT; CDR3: CASSVGPQHQPQHF
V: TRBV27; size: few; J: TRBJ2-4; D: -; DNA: TGTGCCAGCTCGTCCTTGTTAGCCAAAAACATTCAGTACTTC; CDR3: CASSSLLAKNIQYF
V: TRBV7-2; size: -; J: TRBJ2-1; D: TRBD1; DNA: TGTGCCAGCAGCTTAACAGGGACAGCTAACAATGAGCAGTTCTTC; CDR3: CASSLTGTANNEQFF
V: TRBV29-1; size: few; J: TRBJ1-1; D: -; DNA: TGCAGCGTTGATGGGAGGGTACCCTCTGAAGCTTTCTTT; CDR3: CSVDGRVPSEAFF
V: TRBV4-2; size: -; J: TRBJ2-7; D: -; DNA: TGTGCCAGCAGCCAAGTATCCCAGGGGCTCTACGAGCAGTACTTC; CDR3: CASSQVSQGLYEQYF
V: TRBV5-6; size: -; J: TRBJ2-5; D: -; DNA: TGTGCCAGCAGCTTAGTAGCACCGCAAGAGGCCCAGTACTTC; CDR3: CASSLVAPQEAQYF
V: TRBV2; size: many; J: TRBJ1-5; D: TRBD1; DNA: TGTGCCAGCAGTGGACAGGGAGGCCGCCAGCCCCAGCATTTT; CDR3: CASSGQGGRQPQHF
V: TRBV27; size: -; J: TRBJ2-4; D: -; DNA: TGTGCCAGCAGTTTAGGCCGAAACAAAAACATTCAGTACTTC; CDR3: CASSLGRNKNIQYF
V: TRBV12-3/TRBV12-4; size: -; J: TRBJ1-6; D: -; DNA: TGTGCCAGCAGTCATTGGGGAGACTCACCCCTCCACTTT; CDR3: CASSHWGDSPLHF